These 21 T cell receptor beta chains originate from one sample sequenced in a study of beta chain features in type 1 diabetes. Sequencing targeted expressed TCRB transcripts, as all isolated RNA had been reverse transcribed. Clones were read by immunoSEQ multiplex PCR, and TCRdb kept only the in-frame ones, dropping some. The sample includes about 410,000 clones, 14% of them seen just once. The sequencing sample was made of naive CD4+ T cells from blood. The source of these receptors is a man aged 25 to 45 in good health.

This clone was recorded a few times. The V call is TRBV25-1, the J call TRBJ1-6; no clear D gene. V lost 3 bases and J 1 base, leaving 4 bases between the germline ends. The CDR3 totals 14 residues. Germline CDR1 MGHDK, CDR2 SYGVNS. This CDR3 is CASSDGSYNSPLHF. The CDR3 DNA sequence: TGTGCCAGCAGTGACGGATCCTATAATTCACCCCTCCACTTT.

The rearrangement links TRBV29-1 to TRBJ1-1; D remains ambiguous. Germline CDR1 reads SQVTM; CDR2 reads ANQGSEA. This CDR3 has 13 amino acids. Trimming removed 4 bases from V and 1 base from J, with 10 bases in between. CDR3 DNA sequence: TGCAGCGTTGTAGGTTTTGGGAACACTGAAGCTTTCTTT. Encoded protein: CSVVGFGNTEAFF.

A few counts support this clone. This chain connects TRBV7-2 to TRBJ2-7, with TRBD1 matching over 7 bases. V trimming: 5 bases; J trimming: 1 base; junction bases outside the gene matches: 5. CDR1 and CDR2 from the germline V gene are SGHTA and FQGNSA. The CDR3 has 14 amino acids. The CDR3 DNA reads TGTGCCAGCAGCGCCCGACAGGGTTCCTACGAGCAGTACTTC. Translated, it gives CASSARQGSYEQYF.

This clone was seen a handful of times. The V and J genes are TRBV25-1 and TRBJ1-2; TRBD1 agrees at 8 bases. The V and J ends lost 4 bases and 2 bases, in that order; junction bases with no gene match: 0. The germline gives CDR1 MGHDK, CDR2 SYGVNS. The CDR3 spans 13 residues. Here the CDR3 DNA reads TGTGCCAGCAGTGGGACAGGGAACTATGGCTACACCTTC. It codes for CASSGTGNYGYTF.

The chain has TRBV29-1 and TRBJ1-1; 8 bases are a match to TRBD1. Per the germline V gene, CDR1 is SQVTM and CDR2 is ANQGSEA. There are 14 residues in the CDR3. Trimming at V came to 3 bases and at J to 6 bases, leaving 9 bases not matched to a gene. CDR3 sequence: CSVDKRTGGSEAFF. CDR3 DNA: TGCAGCGTTGATAAGCGTACAGGGGGATCTGAAGCTTTCTTT.

This clone came up a few times. The V gene is TRBV6-5, the J gene TRBJ2-3, with D perhaps TRBD2 (6 bases). This CDR3 spans 14 amino acids. Germline V gene lookup returns CDR1 MNHEY and CDR2 SVGAGI. The V end was cut by 6 bases, the J end by 3 bases, with 13 bases between. The CDR3 here is CASSRGTVTDTQYF. CDR3 DNA sequence: TGTGCCAGCAGCCGAGGGACTGTTACAGATACGCAGTATTTT.

This clone was picked up a small number of times. The chain links TRBV28 to TRBJ1-2, with TRBD1 as a possible D gene (5 bases). Trimming left V 2 bases short and J 12 bases short, with 13 bases between. Germline-derived CDR1 and CDR2 are MDHEN and SYDVKM. The CDR3 consists of 12 residues. CDR3 sequence reads: CASSLKTGGDTF. CDR3 nucleotides: TGTGCCAGCAGTTTAAAAACAGGAGGGGACACCTTC.

This clone was seen a few times. The chain is built from TRBV25-1 and TRBJ2-6; D uncertain. The V and J ends lost 6 bases and 1 base respectively, with 4 bases between them. Germline CDR1 MGHDK, CDR2 SYGVNS. The CDR3 spans 13 residues. The CDR3 nucleotides are TGTGCCAGCAGGCCATCTGGGGCCAACGTCCTGACTTTC. Its translation is CASRPSGANVLTF.

This clone was found a few times. The chain joins TRBV4-3 to TRBJ2-3; 8 nucleotides match TRBD2. The CDR3 runs to 16 residues. J lost 3 bases, V lost 0 bases, and 5 bases had no gene match. Germline loops: CDR1 LGHNA, CDR2 YSLEER. CDR3 sequence reads: CASSQDRSSGTDTQYF. The CDR3 DNA sequence: TGCGCCAGCAGCCAAGATCGCTCTAGCGGGACAGATACGCAGTATTTT.

This chain connects TRBV19 to TRBJ2-4; the match to TRBD1 covers 9 bases. J gave up 2 bases and V 5 bases, and 13 bases lay outside the gene matches. Germline values: CDR1 LNHDA, CDR2 SQIVND (reference sequence). The CDR3 is made up of 18 amino acids. The CDR3 DNA sequence: TGTGCCAGTAGTGTAGTTATCACAGGGGGCATCACCAAAAACATTCAGTACTTC. It specifies CASSVVITGGITKNIQYF.

This clone has more than one count but fewer than ten. J is TRBJ1-4 and V is TRBV29-1; D gene unclear. The CDR3 is 12 amino acids. Between the trimmed V and J ends, which lost 3 bases and 7 bases, there was a span of 9 bases. The germline V gene has CDR1 SQVTM and CDR2 ANQGSEA. This chain's CDR3 is CSVDEGSEKLFF. In DNA form, the CDR3 reads TGCAGCGTTGATGAGGGAAGTGAAAAACTGTTTTTT. Supplemented by reference TRBV29-1 and TRBJ1-4, the full variable domain reads SAVISQKPSRDICQRGTSLTIQCQVDSQVTMMFWYRQQPGQSLTLIATANQGSEATYESGFVIDKFPISRPNLTFSTLTVSNMSPEDSSIYLCSVDEGSEKLFFGSGTQLSVL.

This clone was seen only a few times. This chain links TRBV6-5 with TRBJ2-7; 7 bases are shared with TRBD1. This CDR3 comprises 12 residues. Germline assignment: CDR1 MNHEY and CDR2 SVGAGI. Trimming took 6 bases from V and 6 from J; bases not matched to a gene: 5. The CDR3: CASRRQGGEQYV. The CDR3 coding sequence is TGTGCCAGCAGACGACAGGGTGGCGAGCAGTACGTC.

The genes are TRBV27 and TRBJ2-1; D not certain. Germline CDR1 reads MNHEY; CDR2 reads SMNVEV (reference sequence). The CDR3 is 15 amino acids. V lost 0 bases and J lost 1, with 7 bases in between. CDR3 loop: CASSLSMYSYNEQFF. CDR3 in DNA: TGTGCCAGCAGTTTATCTATGTATTCCTACAATGAGCAGTTCTTC.

In this sample, this clone turned up a few times. As DNA, the CDR3 is TGTGCCATCAGTGAGTGGGGTGAGCAGTTCTTC. This translates into CAISEWGEQFF. The chain has TRBV10-3 and TRBJ2-1; D is ambiguous. In germline, CDR1 is ENHRY, CDR2 SYGVKD. The V gene lost 1 base and the J gene lost 9 bases, with 4 bases spanning the gap. The CDR3 contains 11 residues.

The CDR3 region has the DNA TGTGCCTGGAGGCCCCCAACAGGGGTGAACACTGAAGCTTTCTTT. Translating it yields CAWRPPTGVNTEAFF. The chain carries TRBV30 and TRBJ1-1; TRBD1 aligns across 7 bases. Trimming cost V 3 bases and J 0 bases; bases outside gene matches: 7. The CDR3 totals 15 residues. Germline CDR1 and CDR2: GTSNPN and SVGIG (reference sequence). Looking up the rest from reference TRBV30 and TRBJ1-1 gives the full variable domain: SQTIHQWPATLVQPVGSPLSLECTVEGTSNPNLYWYRQAAGRGLQLLFYSVGIGQISSEVPQNLSASRPQDRQFILSSKKLLLSDSGFYLCAWRPPTGVNTEAFFGQGTRLTVV.

Only a few counts were recorded for this clone. V gene TRBV29-1 combines with J gene TRBJ1-1, with 9 bases identical to TRBD1. Per germline, CDR1 SQVTM and CDR2 ANQGSEA. With 4 bases clipped from V and 4 bases from J, the junction kept 4 bases outside the gene matches. The CDR3 runs 13 residues. CDR3 sequence reads: CSVAQDRGTEAFF. CDR3 DNA sequence: TGCAGCGTTGCCCAGGACAGGGGCACTGAAGCTTTCTTT.

The chain has TRBV6-5 and TRBJ1-2, with unresolved D. There are 13 residues in the CDR3. CDR1 is MNHEY, CDR2 SVGAGI, per germline. The V end lost 6 bases, the J end lost 8 bases, and 16 bases lay between the germline ends. The CDR3 is CASSPHSEVGYTF. CDR3 bases: TGTGCCAGCAGCCCACACAGTGAGGTGGGCTACACCTTC.

This clone was detected only a few times. CDR3 sequence: CASRKCWTGKFYEQYF. For the CDR3, the DNA is TGTGCCAGCAGAAAATGCTGGACAGGGAAATTCTACGAGCAGTACTTC. The rearrangement uses TRBV25-1 and TRBJ2-7; 8 nucleotides agree with TRBD1. V lost 6 bases and J lost 3; bases outside the gene matches: 13. CDR3 length: 16 amino acids. Per germline, CDR1 MGHDK and CDR2 SYGVNS.

This clone was detected only a few times. The chain joins TRBV10-3 to TRBJ1-1; D possibly corresponds to TRBD1 (6 bases). The ends were cut back, 10 bases at V and 0 bases at J, with 12 bases in the middle. This CDR3 contains 13 residues. Germline CDR1 reads ENHRY; CDR2 reads SYGVKD. The CDR3 region has the DNA TGTGCCACCTCGACAGGAATGAACACTGAAGCTTTCTTT. Translation: CATSTGMNTEAFF.

V usage is TRBV14 and J usage is TRBJ2-1; 7 nucleotides align to TRBD2. The CDR3 runs to 16 residues. Germline assignment: CDR1 SGHDN and CDR2 FVKESK. Trimming removed 4 bases from V and 2 bases from J; junction bases left unmatched: 8. The CDR3 DNA follows: TGTGCCAGCAGCCCTATCCTAGCGGAGACCTACAATGAGCAGTTCTTC. Translation gives CASSPILAETYNEQFF.

The chain carries TRBV7-2 and TRBJ2-7, with 10 bases aligning to TRBD1. CDR1 and CDR2 from the germline V gene are SGHTA and FQGNSA. The CDR3 covers 15 residues. J lost 2 bases, V lost 5 bases, and 6 bases had no gene match. This chain's CDR3 is CASSARDRGPYEQYF. The CDR3 DNA reads TGTGCCAGCAGCGCCCGGGACAGGGGACCCTACGAGCAGTACTTC.